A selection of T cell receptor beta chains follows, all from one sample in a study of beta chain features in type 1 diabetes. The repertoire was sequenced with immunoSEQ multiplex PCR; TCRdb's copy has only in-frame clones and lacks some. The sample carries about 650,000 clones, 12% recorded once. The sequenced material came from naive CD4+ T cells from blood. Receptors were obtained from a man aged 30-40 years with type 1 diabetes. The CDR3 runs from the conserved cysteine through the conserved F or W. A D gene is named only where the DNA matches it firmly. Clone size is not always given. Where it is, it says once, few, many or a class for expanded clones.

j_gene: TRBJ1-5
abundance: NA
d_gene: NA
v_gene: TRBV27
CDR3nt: TGTGCCAGCAGTTCTGCGGATATCAATCAGCCCCAGCATTTT
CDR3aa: CASSSADINQPQHF

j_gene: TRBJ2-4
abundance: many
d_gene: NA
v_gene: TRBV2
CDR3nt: TGTGCCAGCAGTGGGGGAAGTACAAACATTCAGTACTTC
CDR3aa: CASSGGSTNIQYF

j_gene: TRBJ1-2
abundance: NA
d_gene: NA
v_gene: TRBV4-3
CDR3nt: TGCGCCAGCAGCCAAGGAGAGAACTATGGCTACACCTTC
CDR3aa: CASSQGENYGYTF

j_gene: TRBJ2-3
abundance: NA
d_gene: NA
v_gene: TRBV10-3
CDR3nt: TGTGCCATCAGTGAGTCGACTGGATTGGCGCAGTATTTT
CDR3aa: CAISESTGLAQYF

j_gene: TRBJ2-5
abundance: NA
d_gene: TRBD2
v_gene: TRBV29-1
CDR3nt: TGCAGCGTGGGACTAGCGGGGGGGCTCCAAGAGACCCAGTACTTC
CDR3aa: CSVGLAGGLQETQYF

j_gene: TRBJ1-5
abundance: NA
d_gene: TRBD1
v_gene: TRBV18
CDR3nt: TGTGCCAGCTCACAACGTGGGCCAGGGGGTGGGAATCAGCCCCAGCATTTT
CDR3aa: CASSQRGPGGGNQPQHF

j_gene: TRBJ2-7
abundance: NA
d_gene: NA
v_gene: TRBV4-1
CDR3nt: TGCGCCAGCAGCCAAGCTAGGCAAGCATCCTACGAGCAGTACTTC
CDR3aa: CASSQARQASYEQYF

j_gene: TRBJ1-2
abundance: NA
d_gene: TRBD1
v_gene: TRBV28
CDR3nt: TGTGCCAGCAGTCCAGGGGGCGCCTATGGCTACACCTTC
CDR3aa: CASSPGGAYGYTF

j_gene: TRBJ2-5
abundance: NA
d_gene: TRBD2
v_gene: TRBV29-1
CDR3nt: TGCAGCGTGGGGACTAGCGGGGGGAAGGGAGAGACCCAGTACTTC
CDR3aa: CSVGTSGGKGETQYF

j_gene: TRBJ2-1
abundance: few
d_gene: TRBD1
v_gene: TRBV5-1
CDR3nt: TGCGCCAGCAGCCCCGACAGGGGAACCTACAATGAGCAGTTCTTC
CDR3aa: CASSPDRGTYNEQFF

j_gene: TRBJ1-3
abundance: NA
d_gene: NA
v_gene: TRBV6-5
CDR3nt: TGTGCCAGCAGTTATGGGATCTTTAGCTCTGGAAACACCATATATTTT
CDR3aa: CASSYGIFSSGNTIYF

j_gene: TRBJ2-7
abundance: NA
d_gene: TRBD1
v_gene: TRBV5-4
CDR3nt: TGTGCCAGCACCCCCGGGACAGGGGTCCCTTCGGGAGACGAGCAGTACTTC
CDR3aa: CASTPGTGVPSGDEQYF

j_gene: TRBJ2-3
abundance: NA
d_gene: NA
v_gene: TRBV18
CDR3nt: TGTGCCAGCTCACAGTTAAGCACAGATACGCAGTATTTT
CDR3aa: CASSQLSTDTQYF

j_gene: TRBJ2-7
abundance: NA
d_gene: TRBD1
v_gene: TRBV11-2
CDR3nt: TGTGCCAGCAGGAGACAGGGGGACTCCTACGAGCAGTACTTC
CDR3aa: CASRRQGDSYEQYF

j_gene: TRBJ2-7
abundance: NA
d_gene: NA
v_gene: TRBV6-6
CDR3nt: TGTGCCAGCAGACCCACAGGGTACGAGGGCGAGCAGTACTTC
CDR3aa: CASRPTGYEGEQYF

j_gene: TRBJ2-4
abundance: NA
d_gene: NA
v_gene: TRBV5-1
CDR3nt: TGCGCCAGCAGCTTGGGAGGGTCAAACATTCAGTACTTC
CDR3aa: CASSLGGSNIQYF

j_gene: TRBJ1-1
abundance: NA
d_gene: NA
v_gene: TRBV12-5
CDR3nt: TGTGCTAGTGGTTTGGACTCCGGGACCCTAGCTTTCTTT
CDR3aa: CASGLDSGTLAFF

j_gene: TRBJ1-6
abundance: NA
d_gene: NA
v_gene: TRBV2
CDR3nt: TGTGCCAGCAGAATCTCCTATAATTCACCCCTCCACTTT
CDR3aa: CASRISYNSPLHF

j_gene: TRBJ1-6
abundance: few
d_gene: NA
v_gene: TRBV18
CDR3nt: TGTGCCAGCTCACCACCCGGGGCAAATTCACCCCTCCACTTT
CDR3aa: CASSPPGANSPLHF

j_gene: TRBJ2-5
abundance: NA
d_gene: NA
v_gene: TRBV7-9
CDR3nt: TGTGCCAGCAGCTTCACGGCGGCCCAAGAGACCCAGTACTTC
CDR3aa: CASSFTAAQETQYF

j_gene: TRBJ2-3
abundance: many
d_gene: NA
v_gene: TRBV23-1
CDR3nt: TGCGCCAGCAGTCATGGCGTTCCTAGCACAGATACGCAGTATTTT
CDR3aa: CASSHGVPSTDTQYF

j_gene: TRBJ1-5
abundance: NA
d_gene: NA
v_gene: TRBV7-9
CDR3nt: TGTGCCAGCAGCCGGGGACGCGGCAATCAGCCCCAGCATTTT
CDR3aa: CASSRGRGNQPQHF

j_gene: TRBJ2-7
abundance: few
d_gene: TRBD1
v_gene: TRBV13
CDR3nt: TGTGCCAGCAGCTTTAGGACAGGGGGCTCGGACGAGCAGTACTTC
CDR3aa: CASSFRTGGSDEQYF

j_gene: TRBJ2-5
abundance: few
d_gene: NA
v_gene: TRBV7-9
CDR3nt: TGTGCCAGCAGCTTAGCGCTAGGCAAACAAGAGACCCAGTACTTC
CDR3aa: CASSLALGKQETQYF

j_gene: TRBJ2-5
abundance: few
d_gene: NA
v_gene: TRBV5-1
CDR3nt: TGCGCCAGCAGTGGATTTGAGCAAGAGACCCAGTACTTC
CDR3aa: CASSGFEQETQYF

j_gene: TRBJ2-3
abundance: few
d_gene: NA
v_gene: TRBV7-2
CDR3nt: TGTGCCAGCAGCTTCATCACGCAGGGGACAAGGAGTGATACGCAGTATTTT
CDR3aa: CASSFITQGTRSDTQYF

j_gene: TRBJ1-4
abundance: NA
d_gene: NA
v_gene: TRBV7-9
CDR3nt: TGTGCCAGCAGCTACTCTAATGAAAAACTGTTTTTT
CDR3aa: CASSYSNEKLFF

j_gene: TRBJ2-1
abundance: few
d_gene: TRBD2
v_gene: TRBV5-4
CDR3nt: TGTGCCAGCAGTCCCGGGACTAGGAACAATGAGCAGTTCTTC
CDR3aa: CASSPGTRNNEQFF

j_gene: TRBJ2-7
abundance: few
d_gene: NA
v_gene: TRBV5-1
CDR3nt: TGCGCCAGCAGCTTAGCGAGCTCCTACGAGCAGTACTTC
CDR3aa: CASSLASSYEQYF

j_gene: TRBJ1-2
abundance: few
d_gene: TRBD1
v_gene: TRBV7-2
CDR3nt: TGTGCCAGCAGCCCCCAGGGGGCTGGCGGCTACACCTTC
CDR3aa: CASSPQGAGGYTF

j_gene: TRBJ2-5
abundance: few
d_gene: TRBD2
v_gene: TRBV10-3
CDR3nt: TGTGCCATCAGCGATCGACTAGCGGGTGCTCAAGAGACCCAGTACTTC
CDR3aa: CAISDRLAGAQETQYF

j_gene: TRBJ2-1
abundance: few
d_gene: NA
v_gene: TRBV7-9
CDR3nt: TGTGCCATTGGATCCTGGCAGGGTGGGGATGAGCAGTTCTTC
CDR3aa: CAIGSWQGGDEQFF

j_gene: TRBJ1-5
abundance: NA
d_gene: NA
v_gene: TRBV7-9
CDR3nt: TGTGCCCAGGGTCAGGGAGGGAATCAGCCCCAGCATTTT
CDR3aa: CAQGQGGNQPQHF

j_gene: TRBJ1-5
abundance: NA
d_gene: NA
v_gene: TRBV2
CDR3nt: TGTGCCAGCACCGAATCGAATAGCAATCAGCCCCAGCATTTT
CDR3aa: CASTESNSNQPQHF

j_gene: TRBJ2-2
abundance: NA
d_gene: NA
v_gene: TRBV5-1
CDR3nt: TGCGCCAGCAGCTTCCGGGGTGAGGCCGGGGAGCTGTTTTTT
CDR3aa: CASSFRGEAGELFF

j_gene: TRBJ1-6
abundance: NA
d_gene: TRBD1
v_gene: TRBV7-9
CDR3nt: TGTGCCAGCAGCTTATCACGACAGGGGTCTTCACCCCTCCACTTT
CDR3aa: CASSLSRQGSSPLHF

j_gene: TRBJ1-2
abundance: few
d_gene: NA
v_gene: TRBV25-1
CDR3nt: TGTGCCAGCGAAGCTAACTATGGCTACACCTTC
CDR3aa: CASEANYGYTF

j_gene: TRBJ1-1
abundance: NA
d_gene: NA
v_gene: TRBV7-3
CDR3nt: TGTGCCAGCAGCTTAACAGGGTCGGGCGAAGCTTTCTTT
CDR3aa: CASSLTGSGEAFF

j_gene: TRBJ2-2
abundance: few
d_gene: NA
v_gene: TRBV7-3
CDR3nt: TGTGCCAGCAGCTTATCCCCCGCAAACACCGGGGAGCTGTTTTTT
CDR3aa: CASSLSPANTGELFF

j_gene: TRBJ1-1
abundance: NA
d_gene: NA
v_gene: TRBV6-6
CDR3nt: TGTGCCAGCAGGACAGAGAACACTGAAGCTTTCTTT
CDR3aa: CASRTENTEAFF

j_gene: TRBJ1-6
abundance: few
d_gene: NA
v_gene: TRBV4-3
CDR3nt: TGCGCCAGCAGCCAAGATCACCGGGGGAATTCACCCCTCCACTTT
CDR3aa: CASSQDHRGNSPLHF

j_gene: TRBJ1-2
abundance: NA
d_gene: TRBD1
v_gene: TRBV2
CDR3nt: TGTGCCAGCAGCAGGGACAGCCCGAGGGTCCCGTATGGCTACACCTTC
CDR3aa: CASSRDSPRVPYGYTF

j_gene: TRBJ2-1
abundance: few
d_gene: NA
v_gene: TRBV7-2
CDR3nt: TGTGCCAGCAGCCTCCGTGAGCAGTTCTTC
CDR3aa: CASSLREQFF

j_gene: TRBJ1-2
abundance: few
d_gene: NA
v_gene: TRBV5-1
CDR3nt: TGCGCCAGCAGCTTGGCTCTGGGCGGATCAGAATATGGCTACACCTTC
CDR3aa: CASSLALGGSEYGYTF

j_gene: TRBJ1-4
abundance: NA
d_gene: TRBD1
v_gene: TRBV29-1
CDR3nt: TGCAGCGTCCCGGACAGGGGACAGGAAAAACTGTTTTTT
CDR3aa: CSVPDRGQEKLFF

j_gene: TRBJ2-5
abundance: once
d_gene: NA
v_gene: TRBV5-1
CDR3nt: TGCGCCAGCAGCTTGGAAGGGCCGGGGGGCCGCGATGGGACCCAGTACTTC
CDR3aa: CASSLEGPGGRDGTQYF

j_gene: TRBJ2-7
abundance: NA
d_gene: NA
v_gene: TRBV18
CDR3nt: TGTGCCAGCTCACCGACCGAGTACGAGCAGTACTTC
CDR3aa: CASSPTEYEQYF

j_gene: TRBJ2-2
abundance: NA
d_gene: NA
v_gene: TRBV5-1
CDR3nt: TGCGCCAGCAGGGATGTCACGAACACCGGGGAGCTGTTTTTT
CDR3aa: CASRDVTNTGELFF

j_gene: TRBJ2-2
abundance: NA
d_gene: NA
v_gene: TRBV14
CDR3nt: TGTGCCAGCAGCCGCGAGAGGCCCTGGCTCGGGGAGCTGTTTTTT
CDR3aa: CASSRERPWLGELFF

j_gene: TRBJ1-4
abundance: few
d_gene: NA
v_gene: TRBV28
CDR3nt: TGTGCCAGCAGTTTCTCGGGGGGAGATGAAAAACTGTTTTTT
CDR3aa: CASSFSGGDEKLFF

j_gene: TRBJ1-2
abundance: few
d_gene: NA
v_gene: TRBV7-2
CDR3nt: TGTGCCAGCAGCTCCTCTTTTATTTCCTACACCTTC
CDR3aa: CASSSSFISYTF

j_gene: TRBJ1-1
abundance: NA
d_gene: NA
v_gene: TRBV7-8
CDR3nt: TGTGCCAGCAGCTTAGGTACAGGGTGGGACGTAGGCACTGAAGCTTTCTTT
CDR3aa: CASSLGTGWDVGTEAFF

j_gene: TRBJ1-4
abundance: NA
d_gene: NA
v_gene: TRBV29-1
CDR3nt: TGCAGCGTTGAAGAGGGTCAGGGCGGTGAAAAACTGTTTTTT
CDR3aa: CSVEEGQGGEKLFF

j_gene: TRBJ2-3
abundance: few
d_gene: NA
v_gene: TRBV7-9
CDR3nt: TGTGCCAGCAGCCCGTGGGCAGGGAGAGGAGATACGCAGTATTTT
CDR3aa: CASSPWAGRGDTQYF

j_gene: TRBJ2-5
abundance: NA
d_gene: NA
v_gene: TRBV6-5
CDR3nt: TGTGCCAGCAGGTCAAGCGGGTTGGGGCGAGAGACCCAGTACTTC
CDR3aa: CASRSSGLGRETQYF

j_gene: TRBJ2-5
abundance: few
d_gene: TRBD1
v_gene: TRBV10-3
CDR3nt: TGTGCCATCAGGGACAGGGAAGAGACCCAGTACTTC
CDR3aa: CAIRDREETQYF

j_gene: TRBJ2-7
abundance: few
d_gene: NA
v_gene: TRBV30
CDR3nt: TGTGCCTGGAGTATCACAGGGTGGGAGCAGTACTTC
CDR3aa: CAWSITGWEQYF

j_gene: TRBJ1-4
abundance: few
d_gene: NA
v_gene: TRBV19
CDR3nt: TGTGCCAGTAGTCGGACACCCAATAATGAAAAACTGTTTTTT
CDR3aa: CASSRTPNNEKLFF

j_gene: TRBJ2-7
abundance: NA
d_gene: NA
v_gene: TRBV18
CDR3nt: TGTGCCAGCTCACCACGGCGGGCCTCCTACGAGCAGTACTTC
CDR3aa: CASSPRRASYEQYF